Below are 14 T cell receptor beta chains sequenced from a single sample in a study of cytomegalovirus exposure and HLA in healthy donors. PCR used 60 Vbeta primers and 13 Jbeta primers. Clones were sequenced by immunoSEQ multiplex PCR, and TCRdb holds only the in-frame ones, with some missing. The sample gives 200,000 to 250,000 clones, approximately 83% of which show up once; more than 1.3% is in the top ten. Sequencing used PBMCs. These receptors all stem from a girl between 5 and 17 years old in good health and CMV-seronegative.

The chain joins TRBV19 to TRBJ2-5; TRBD1 agrees at 9 bases. The J call is uncertain, as TRBJ2-7 better fits the DNA end. This CDR3 has 14 amino acids. CDR1 is LNHDA and CDR2 is SQIVND in the germline V gene (reference sequence). The CDR3 reads CASSVTGGAYEQYF. In nucleotides, the CDR3 is TGTGCCAGTAGTGTCACAGGGGGCGCGTACGAGCAGTACTTC.

The J gene is TRBJ2-2, the V gene TRBV9; 11 nucleotides line up with TRBD1. The germline CDR1 and CDR2 sequences are SGDLS and YYNGEE. V dropped 4 bases and J dropped 2; count of bases not matched to a gene: 4. The CDR3 has 16 residues. CDR3 loop: CASSPRTGGNTGELFF. The CDR3 DNA is TGTGCCAGCAGCCCCCGGACAGGGGGCAACACCGGGGAGCTGTTTTTT.

This chain uses TRBV28 with TRBJ1-2; D remains unclear. Per germline, CDR1 MDHEN and CDR2 SYDVKM. This CDR3 contains 12 residues. V was shortened by 5 bases and J by 5 bases, with 9 bases between the two germline ends. CDR3 bases: TGTGCCAGCAGTCGCGGCGGGTATGGCTACACCTTC. Residues: CASSRGGYGYTF.

This chain connects TRBV5-1 to TRBJ2-3, with 7 bases aligning to TRBD2. The CDR3 totals 15 residues. With 2 bases clipped from V and 4 bases from J, the junction kept 7 bases outside the gene matches. CDR1 is SGHRS and CDR2 is YFSETQ in the germline V gene. CDR3 amino acids: CASSLYGRAADTQYF. The CDR3 coding sequence is TGCGCCAGCAGCTTATATGGGAGGGCGGCAGATACGCAGTATTTT. The whole variable domain, filled in from reference TRBV5-1 and TRBJ2-3, reads KAGVTQTPRYLIKTRGQQVTLSCSPISGHRSVSWYQQTPGQGLQFLFEYFSETQRNKGNFPGRFSGRQFSNSRSEMNVSTLELGDSALYLCASSLYGRAADTQYFGPGTRLTVL.

DNA of the CDR3: TGTGCCAGCAGGCCGTCCGCCGGGACTCAAGAAAACATTCAGTACTTC. Translating gives CASRPSAGTQENIQYF. The rearrangement uses TRBV28 and TRBJ2-4; D perhaps matches TRBD2 (6 bases). Germline V gene data show CDR1 as MDHEN and CDR2 as SYDVKM. CDR3 length: 16 amino acids. The V end was cut by 6 bases, the J end by 5 bases, with 20 bases between.

The J gene is TRBJ2-3, the V gene TRBV5-4; 8 bases line up with TRBD1. From germline, CDR1 is SGHNT and CDR2 YYREEE (reference sequence). This CDR3 comprises 16 residues. Losses at the gene ends were 0 bases for V and 1 base for J; bases not matched to a gene: 4. This CDR3 reads CASSLARGLGTDTQYF. CDR3 sequence (DNA): TGTGCCAGCAGCTTGGCCAGGGGGCTAGGCACAGATACGCAGTATTTT.

This chain links TRBV28 with TRBJ1-2, with TRBD1 as a possible D gene (6 bases). CDR1 is MDHEN, CDR2 SYDVKM, per germline. This CDR3 contains 13 residues. V dropped 6 bases and J dropped 4 bases, with 12 bases sitting between them. In DNA form, the CDR3 reads TGTGCCAGCAGAAGGACAGACCTCTATGGCTACACCTTC. This codes for CASRRTDLYGYTF.

The gene calls are TRBV19 and TRBJ2-7; a possible D gene is TRBD1 (6 bases). From germline, CDR1 is LNHDA and CDR2 SQIVND (reference sequence). Trimming took off 6 bases at V and 6 bases at J, with 12 bases between the two ends. The CDR3 has 12 residues. The CDR3 loop reads CASSVGRGEQYF. DNA for the CDR3: TGTGCCAGTAGCGTCGGCAGGGGCGAGCAGTACTTC. Complete variable domain (other parts from reference TRBV19 and TRBJ2-7): DGGITQSPKYLFRKEGQNVTLSCEQNLNHDAMYWYRQDPGQGLRLIYYSQIVNDFQKGDIAEGYSVSREKKESFPLTVTSAQKNPTAFYLCASSVGRGEQYFGPGTRLTVT.

This clone was seen only a few times. The chain employs TRBV5-8 and TRBJ1-2; TRBD1 is a possible D gene (5 bases). Trimming took 2 bases from V and 12 from J, leaving 11 bases between them. CDR3 length: 11 amino acids. The germline CDR1 and CDR2 sequences are SGHTS and YDEGEE. The CDR3 protein is CASSFTGADTF. The CDR3, as DNA: TGTGCCAGCAGCTTTACAGGAGCTGACACCTTC.

The chain couples TRBV7-2 to TRBJ1-1; no firm D call. Between the trimmed V and J ends, which lost 1 base and 4 bases, there was a span of 10 bases. CDR1 and CDR2 (germline): SGHTA, FQGNSA. The CDR3 runs to 14 residues. DNA for the CDR3: TGTGCCAGCAGCTTAGTAGGACTGAGCACTGAAGCTTTCTTT. Translation: CASSLVGLSTEAFF.

The V gene is TRBV5-8, the J gene TRBJ2-1, with a tentative D call TRBD1 (6 bases). V dropped 5 bases and J dropped 10 bases, with 25 bases sitting between them. The CDR3 loop spans 16 amino acids. Germline-derived CDR1 and CDR2 are SGHTS and YDEGEE. CDR3: CASRGRTGPRGDEQFF. Written as DNA, the CDR3 is TGTGCCAGCAGGGGACGAACAGGGCCACGGGGAGACGAGCAGTTCTTC.

CDR3 in DNA: TGTGCCTGGACGACAGGGTCCTATGGCTACACCTTC. This codes for CAWTTGSYGYTF. The V gene is TRBV30, the J gene TRBJ1-2; 7 nucleotides line up with TRBD1. Trimming at V came to 4 bases and at J to 4 bases, leaving 3 bases not matched to a gene. The CDR3 runs to 12 residues. Per the germline V gene, CDR1 is GTSNPN and CDR2 is SVGIG (reference sequence).

The V and J genes are TRBV10-3 and TRBJ1-1; 11 bases fit TRBD1. Germline-derived CDR1 and CDR2 are ENHRY and SYGVKD. V lost 5 bases, J lost 8 bases, and 7 bases stayed unmatched. This CDR3 has 14 residues. The CDR3 region has the DNA TGTGCCATCAGTCCGGGACAGGGGGACTACGAAGCTTTCTTT. It translates to CAISPGQGDYEAFF.

V gene TRBV25-1 combines with J gene TRBJ1-2, with D maybe TRBD1 (6 bases). The CDR3 contains 15 residues. Germline loops: CDR1 MGHDK, CDR2 SYGVNS. V lost 2 bases, J lost 8 bases, and 18 bases lay in between. The CDR3 region is CASSENLGGLGGYTF. For the CDR3, the DNA is TGTGCCAGCAGTGAAAATTTAGGGGGATTAGGGGGCTACACCTTC.